These T cell receptor beta chains were read from a single sample in a study of HIV-infected patients and healthy controls. TCRdb reprocessed the 5' RACE reads with MiXCR, giving one entry per CDR3 protein. Among 19,000 or so distinct CDR3 sequences listed, 8.5% were seen once. The input for sequencing was blood, taken during antiretroviral therapy. The receptors originated from an adult with HIV infection. CDR3s include the opening cysteine and the closing phenylalanine or tryptophan. Fields, in order: D gene, J gene, CDR3 length, clone size, V gene, CDR3 DNA, CDR3 protein. A D gene is named only where the DNA matches it firmly. Clone sizes are given selectively: once, few, many, or a class where the clone is expanded.

>-|TRBJ2-7|14|few|TRBV5-4
TGTGCCAGCAGCCACAGAGCGAAGACAGTGGAGCAGTACTTC
CASSHRAKTVEQYF
>TRBD1|TRBJ1-4|15|many|TRBV27
TGTGCCAGCAGTTACTTCGGACAGGAAAATGAAAAACTGTTTTTT
CASSYFGQENEKLFF
>TRBD1|TRBJ2-7|15|many|TRBV28
TGTGCCAGCAGTTTATGGGACAGGTCCTCCTACGAGCAGTACTTC
CASSLWDRSSYEQYF
>-|TRBJ2-4|11|few|TRBV2
TGTGCCAGCCTTCTAAAAAACATTCAGTACTTC
CASLLKNIQYF
>-|TRBJ2-1|15|-|TRBV7-2
TGTGCCAGCAGCCCTTTAAGAGGGATCCACAATGAGCAGTTCTTC
CASSPLRGIHNEQFF
>-|TRBJ2-3|15|-|TRBV7-9
TGTGCCAGCAGCTACCAGAGCGGGTTCACAGATACGCAGTATTTT
CASSYQSGFTDTQYF
>-|TRBJ2-4|14|many|TRBV19
TGTGCCAGTAGTATTAGTAATGCCAAAAACATTCAGTACTTC
CASSISNAKNIQYF
>-|TRBJ1-5|14|many|TRBV20-1
TGCAGTGCTAGAGATGGGGGAAATTATCAGCCCCAGCATTTT
CSARDGGNYQPQHF
>-|TRBJ1-1|14|many|TRBV5-1
TGCGCCAGCAGCTTGGACTTACTTGACACTGAAGCTTTCTTT
CASSLDLLDTEAFF
>-|TRBJ1-5|15|many|TRBV19
TGTGCCAGTAGTATAGACACGGGGAGGGGACAGCCCCAGCATTTT
CASSIDTGRGQPQHF
>TRBD2|TRBJ2-1|15|few|TRBV11-2
TGTGCCAGCAGCCTCACTAGCGCGACGGCCAATGAGCAGTTCTTC
CASSLTSATANEQFF
>-|TRBJ2-5|14|many|TRBV20-1
TGCAGTGCTAGAGATGGGGGGCCCCAAGAGACCCAGTACTTC
CSARDGGPQETQYF
>-|TRBJ2-1|13|-|TRBV7-2
TGTGCCAGCAGCCAGGGCCGGGGCCTCGAGCAGTTCTTC
CASSQGRGLEQFF
>-|TRBJ1-5|16|many|TRBV4-2
TGTGCCAGCAGGCCAAACCCCCGGGACAGCAATCAGCCCCAGCATTTT
CASRPNPRDSNQPQHF
>-|TRBJ1-1|14|many|TRBV20-1
TGCAGTGCTAGAGATGCCTCCGGGAACACTGAAGCTTTCTTT
CSARDASGNTEAFF
>-|TRBJ2-3|15|many|TRBV4-1
TGCGCCAGCAGCCAAGGGGGCGACGTCACAGATACGCAGTATTTT
CASSQGGDVTDTQYF
>-|TRBJ1-1|10|many|TRBV6-5
TGTGCCAGCGGGACCCTTGAAGCTTTCTTT
CASGTLEAFF
>-|TRBJ2-5|18|few|TRBV18
TGTGCCAGCTCACCAAGCCGGGGGGCCGTTAGTGGCGGAGAGACCCAGTACTTC
CASSPSRGAVSGGETQYF
>-|TRBJ1-1|18|many|TRBV21-1
TGTGCCAGCAGCAAAGACGGCGGGTCGATAAGGGTGAACACTGAAGCTTTCTTT
CASSKDGGSIRVNTEAFF
>-|TRBJ2-5|14|many|TRBV15
TGTGCCACCGGCGGAAGGGGGTCCCAAGAGACCCAGTACTTC
CATGGRGSQETQYF
>-|TRBJ1-4|18|many|TRBV7-9
TGTGCCAGCAGCCCTACCCCCGGGACATATCCCCTTTATGAAAAACTGTTTTTT
CASSPTPGTYPLYEKLFF
>-|TRBJ2-1|13|medium-sized|TRBV27
TGTGCCAGCAGAGACCGTATCGAGGATGAGCAGTTCTTC
CASRDRIEDEQFF
>-|TRBJ2-1|13|-|TRBV19
TGTGCCAGTAGTTTGGGGTACTACAATGAGCAGTTCTTC
CASSLGYYNEQFF
>-|TRBJ2-3|14|many|TRBV7-8
TGTGCCACCACGATGGGGCTGGGCCCAGATACGCAGTATTTT
CATTMGLGPDTQYF
>-|TRBJ2-3|15|many|TRBV30
TGTGCCTGGAGTGTTGTGGGGGGCCCGTCAGATACGCAGTATTTT
CAWSVVGGPSDTQYF
>-|TRBJ2-7|13|many|TRBV29-1
TGCAGCGTTGAAGCTCAGGCGACCTACGAGCAGTACTTC
CSVEAQATYEQYF
>-|TRBJ2-3|12|many|TRBV4-2
TGTGCCAGCAGCCGGAGCACAGATACGCAGTATTTT
CASSRSTDTQYF
>-|TRBJ2-3|16|few|TRBV6-5
TGTGCCAGCAGTTACTCCCCCCGCGATCTCACAGATACGCAGTATTTT
CASSYSPRDLTDTQYF
>TRBD2|TRBJ2-1|12|once|TRBV10-2
TGCGCCAGCAGTGAGTGGGGGGGTGAGCAGTTCTTC
CASSEWGGEQFF
>-|TRBJ2-5|15|many|TRBV20-1
TGCAGTGCTAGAGATCCATCCCGCGGTCAAGAGACCCAGTACTTC
CSARDPSRGQETQYF
>TRBD2|TRBJ2-3|16|many|TRBV5-1
TGCGCCAGCAGCTTGGAGGCGGGAGGGCTGACAGATACGCAGTATTTT
CASSLEAGGLTDTQYF
>-|TRBJ2-3|17|many|TRBV28
TGTGCCAGCAGCCTACAACCTTTCGCACCTAGCACAGATACGCAGTATTTT
CASSLQPFAPSTDTQYF
>TRBD1|TRBJ2-7|13|many|TRBV20-1
TGCAGTGCTAGAGAGGACAGGCCCTACGAGCAGTACTTC
CSAREDRPYEQYF
>-|TRBJ1-1|13|medium-sized|TRBV5-5
TGTGCCAGCAGCTTGGCCAAGCGACCTGAAGCTTTCTTT
CASSLAKRPEAFF
>-|TRBJ2-5|12|many|TRBV12-3/TRBV12-4
TGTGCCAGCAGTTTGGCCGAAGAGACCCAGTACTTC
CASSLAEETQYF
>-|TRBJ1-1|14|many|TRBV3-1
TGTGCCAGCAGCCAAGAGGGGGGTAACACTGAAGCTTTCTTT
CASSQEGGNTEAFF
>-|TRBJ2-7|16|many|TRBV11-2
TGTGCCAGCAGCTCCCCCCGAGAGGGAGCGTCCTACGAGCAGTACTTC
CASSSPREGASYEQYF
>-|TRBJ1-1|15|many|TRBV11-2
TGTGCCAGCAGCGTCCTCAGGGGCACTAACACTGAAGCTTTCTTT
CASSVLRGTNTEAFF
>TRBD2|TRBJ2-3|12|-|TRBV2
TGTGCCAGCATGGGAGCGGGAGGTACGCAGTATTTT
CASMGAGGTQYF
>-|TRBJ1-5|13|many|TRBV12-3/TRBV12-4
TGTGCCAGCAGTTTAAGGGAAGATCAGCCCCAGCATTTT
CASSLREDQPQHF
>-|TRBJ2-1|12|many|TRBV7-8
TGTGCCAGCAGCCCCCTTAGCCATGAGCAGTTCTTC
CASSPLSHEQFF
>TRBD1|TRBJ2-2|15|many|TRBV24-1
TGTGCCATCCAAACAGGGGGTTCCGACACCGGGGAGCTGTTTTTT
CAIQTGGSDTGELFF
>-|TRBJ1-5|12|many|TRBV5-6
TGTGCCAGCAGCTTGGGGGATCAGCCCCAGCATTTT
CASSLGDQPQHF
>-|TRBJ1-2|16|many|TRBV28
TGTGCCAGCATAGGGGGACACTTGTCGACTAACTATGGCTACACCTTC
CASIGGHLSTNYGYTF
>-|TRBJ2-3|16|many|TRBV20-1
TGCAGTGGGCCCGATACTTTTGGGGGGCTGGCAGATACGCAGTATTTT
CSGPDTFGGLADTQYF
>-|TRBJ1-1|13|-|TRBV6-1
TGTGCCAGCAGGGAAACCCAGGGTGTGCGGGCTTTCTTT
CASRETQGVRAFF
>-|TRBJ2-3|12|-|TRBV30
TGTGCCTGGAGTGCTCGGACAGATACGCAGTATTTT
CAWSARTDTQYF
>-|TRBJ1-5|14|-|TRBV5-6
TGTGCCAGCAGCTTAGGACTGTCGAATCAGCCCCAGCATTTT
CASSLGLSNQPQHF
>-|TRBJ2-7|13|large|TRBV9
TGTGCCAGCAGCTACGGGACACGCTACGAGCAGTACTTC
CASSYGTRYEQYF
>-|TRBJ2-3|14|many|TRBV3-1
TGTGCCAGCAGCCGCCGACTCCCCGGGGATACGCAGTATTTT
CASSRRLPGDTQYF
>-|TRBJ1-2|12|-|TRBV19
TGTGCCAGTAGTACACGACAGGAGGGCTACACCTTC
CASSTRQEGYTF
>TRBD1|TRBJ2-7|13|many|TRBV29-1
TGCAGCGTGCCCGGGACAGGGATCTACGAGCAGTACTTC
CSVPGTGIYEQYF
>-|TRBJ1-5|15|many|TRBV27
TGTGCCAGCAGTCCGAGCGGGGGGGATTATCAGCCCCAGCATTTT
CASSPSGGDYQPQHF
>-|TRBJ2-5|12|many|TRBV29-1
TGCAGCGCCAGGGGCCTTCAAGAGACCCAGTACTTC
CSARGLQETQYF
>-|TRBJ2-7|13|many|TRBV10-3
TGTGCCATCAGTGAGGACAGAGCCTACGAGCAGTACTTC
CAISEDRAYEQYF
>-|TRBJ2-7|14|medium-sized|TRBV6-1
TGTGCCAGCAGACTCCCAGGGGAGGGCTACGAGCAGTACTTC
CASRLPGEGYEQYF
>-|TRBJ1-5|15|many|TRBV12-3/TRBV12-4
TGTGCCAGCAGTGATACAGGGTATAGCAATCAGCCCCAGCATTTT
CASSDTGYSNQPQHF
>-|TRBJ2-1|15|-|TRBV18
TGTGCCAGCTCACCATTGGAAGGGTCCTACAATGAGCAGTTCTTC
CASSPLEGSYNEQFF
>TRBD2|TRBJ2-2|15|many|TRBV29-1
TGCAGCGTCGTGCCCCCCCGGGGGGTGACCGGGGAGCTGTTTTTT
CSVVPPRGVTGELFF
>-|TRBJ1-1|14|many|TRBV11-2
TGTGCCAGCAGCTTAGATTCCCACAGCACTGAAGCTTTCTTT
CASSLDSHSTEAFF